This TCR beta chain was sequenced for a study of blood T cell repertoires in COVID-19 (dated by TCRdb to 2018 to 2020). The study in broad terms: Samples covering the acute and convalescent phases of COVID-19 were provided by collaborators in the United States, Italy and Spain. The prospective study material was composed of cDNA or gDNA derived from T cells, B-cell-depleted T cells, or PBMCs. The dataset comprised deeply sampled blood TCRbeta repertoires from subjects exposed to, actively infected with, or recovered from COVID-19. The repertoires were made available in a free public database intended to serve as a resource for research on the immune response to SARS-CoV-2. Samples came from the ongoing ImmuneRACE study (first 160 participants) plus 1,254 subjects from 6 global collaborators. The sample metadata nearly always contained a de-identified subject ID, COVID-19 status, age in years and sex. Where HLA class I and class II types were available, the types were taken from metadata supplied by the sample provider, not from assay-based typing.

The CDR3 contains 15 residues, cysteine and phenylalanine counted. The entry retains the CDR3 DNA only, 45 bases that are in frame from base 1. V is pruned by 5 bases and J by 2 bases, leaving 8 bases of the junction without a gene match. Sequences MNHEY (CDR1) and SVGAGI (CDR2) are obtained from the germline V gene. TCRbeta CDR3 regions were amplified from genomic DNA using the immunoSEQ Assay, a bias-controlled multiplex PCR. In the source study's methods: Nucleated cell counts per sample were estimated from amplification of reference gene primers within the assay. To quantify the absolute abundance of each unique TCRbeta CDR3 rearrangement, sequence reads were collapsed and filtered. Productive Simpson clonality was computed per sample as the square root of Simpson's diversity index over productive rearrangements. As stored in TCRdb, this immuneACCESS dataset retains in-frame rearrangements with V and J assigned. A fraction of the clones does not appear; measured against another copy, unresolved V genes explain less than half of the discrepancy, and the remainder lacks a known reason. V and J calls plus clone size are reproduced from that table; the DNA served to infer D and trimming. The sample includes roughly 81,000 clones, with approximately 86% observed a single time. The top ten clones comprise under 6% of the sample.

Concerning this clone itself: Its antigen is still unknown. Base-call qualities are not available, and no considerably larger clone is one nucleotide away.

Whole blood was collected in K2EDTA tubes by collaborating institutions according to the institutions' own protocols. For TCRbeta analysis, collaborator samples were shipped as frozen whole blood, as isolated PBMCs, or as DNA extracted from either sample type. General study outcomes and caveats: How much clinical and demographic metadata was included differed by source and by participant, and the metadata was provided uncurated.

The rearrangement joined TRBV6-5 to TRBJ1-2; 7 bases in between match TRBD1. Input material: peripheral blood. The sequence came from a man aged 35 to 55 with acute or convalescent COVID-19. The nucleotide sequence reads as follows: TGTGCCAGCAGTAAACAACAGGGACAGAACTATGGCTACACCTTC. Translated, it reads CASSKQQGQNYGYTF.